The 22 T cell receptor beta chains given below trace back to one sample, sequenced in a study of T cell responses to AZD1222 COVID-19 vaccine. The method was immunoSEQ multiplex PCR; TCRdb's version includes in-frame clones alone and lacks a portion of them. The sample lists around 110,000 clones, roughly 88% seen once, with over 8.5% in the top ten. The sequencing here drew on peripheral blood, taken on day 0 of AZD1222 vaccination. The receptors stem from an adult in good health.

This chain uses TRBV24-1 with TRBJ2-2; 7 bases map to TRBD1. In germline, CDR1 is KGHDR, CDR2 SFDVKD. This CDR3 has 17 residues. V trimming: 1 base; J trimming: 1 base; junction bases outside the gene matches: 5. For the CDR3, the DNA is TGTGCCACCAGTGATTTTTCGGCAGGGGGGAACACCGGGGAGCTGTTTTTT. Its protein product is CATSDFSAGGNTGELFF.

J is TRBJ1-5 and V is TRBV7-2, with no clear D. Trimming removed 5 bases at V and 0 bases at J, with 8 bases between. This CDR3 is 14 amino acids long. CDR1 SGHTA and CDR2 FQGNSA come from the germline V gene. The CDR3 sequence is CASSPTFSNQPQHF. In DNA, the CDR3 is TGTGCCAGCAGCCCCACCTTTAGCAATCAGCCCCAGCATTTT. Full variable domain (remainder filled in from reference TRBV7-2 and TRBJ1-5): GAGVSQSPSNKVTEKGKDVELRCDPISGHTALYWYRQSLGQGLEFLIYFQGNSAPDKSGLPSDRFSAERTGGSVSTLTIQRTQQEDSAVYLCASSPTFSNQPQHFGDGTRLSIL.

The chain employs TRBV27 and TRBJ2-7; 12 bases agree with TRBD2. The CDR3 covers 17 residues. Germline CDR1 reads MNHEY; CDR2 reads SMNVEV (reference sequence). Losses at the gene ends were 6 bases for V and 3 bases for J; bases not matched to a gene: 12. The CDR3 loop is CASSPRGTTSGGYEQYF. The DNA for the CDR3 is TGTGCCAGCAGCCCCCGGGGCACGACTAGCGGGGGCTACGAGCAGTACTTC.

This clone occurred once. The rearrangement links TRBV2 to TRBJ1-2; D might be TRBD1 (5 bases). This CDR3 is built from 15 residues. The V end lost 2 bases, the J end lost 2 bases, and 12 bases lay between the germline ends. Germline CDR1 is SNHLY and CDR2 is FYNNEI. The CDR3 loop is CASSEISPGNYGYTF. The CDR3, as DNA: TGTGCCAGCAGTGAAATATCTCCAGGGAACTATGGCTACACCTTC.

The chain joins TRBV7-6 to TRBJ2-3; D gene unclear. The CDR3 covers 14 residues. Trimming removed 3 bases from V and 2 bases from J, with 9 bases in between. CDR1 and CDR2 (germline): SGHVS, FNYEAQ. CDR3 sequence reads: CASSLGGTTDTQYF. CDR3 sequence (DNA): TGTGCCAGCAGCTTGGGCGGAACCACAGATACGCAGTATTTT.

The rearrangement uses TRBV7-2 and TRBJ1-2; D remains unclear. The CDR3 length is 16 residues. V was shortened by 1 base and J by 4 bases, with 16 bases between the two germline ends. Germline assignment: CDR1 SGHTA and CDR2 FQGNSA. As DNA, the CDR3 is TGTGCCAGCAGCTTAGTAGGTGTGAGGCAGCTCTATGGCTACACCTTC. Its protein is CASSLVGVRQLYGYTF.

This clone was counted a single time. The chain links TRBV9 to TRBJ1-1; 10 bases map to TRBD1. Germline CDR1 SGDLS, CDR2 YYNGEE. The J segment lost 0 bases and the V segment lost 4 bases, leaving 12 bases of the junction unmatched. The CDR3 consists of 18 residues. The CDR3 is CASSTYGDRGPMNTEAFF. In DNA, the CDR3 is TGTGCCAGCAGCACCTACGGCGACAGGGGGCCCATGAACACTGAAGCTTTCTTT.

This sequence joins TRBV9 and TRBJ1-5, with unresolved D. The V gene's germline CDR1 is SGDLS and CDR2 YYNGEE. The V end was cut by 0 bases, the J end by 7 bases, with 8 bases between. CDR3 length equals 13 residues. Here the CDR3 reads CASSVDVNQPQHF. The CDR3 coding sequence is TGTGCCAGCAGCGTAGACGTGAACCAGCCCCAGCATTTT. Full variable domain (missing parts from reference TRBV9 and TRBJ1-5): DSGVTQTPKHLITATGQRVTLRCSPRSGDLSVYWYQQSLDQGLQFLIQYYNGEERAKGNILERFSAQQFPDLHSELNLSSLELGDSALYFCASSVDVNQPQHFGDGTRLSIL.

The chain employs TRBV4-1 and TRBJ1-2; 7 nucleotides match TRBD1. Germline V CDR1 and CDR2: MGHRA, YSYEKL. The CDR3 is 12 amino acids. V shed 5 bases and J 5 bases; nucleotides not matched to a gene: 2. CDR3 bases: TGCGCCAGCAGCGCACAGGGGTATGGCTACACCTTC. Translating it yields CASSAQGYGYTF.

The V gene is TRBV29-1, the J gene TRBJ2-2; 12 bases align to TRBD2. Germline trimming cut 6 bases from V and 0 bases from J; bases unmatched to any gene: 5. Germline V gene data show CDR1 as SQVTM and CDR2 as ANQGSEA. The CDR3 is made up of 16 amino acids. The CDR3 reads CSVVRLAGANTGELFF. For the CDR3, the DNA is TGCAGCGTGGTCCGACTAGCGGGGGCGAACACCGGGGAGCTGTTTTTT.

The rearrangement links TRBV9 to TRBJ2-7, with D perhaps matching TRBD1 or TRBD2 (6 bases each). Trimming left V 0 bases short and J 3 bases short, with 13 bases between. The CDR3 runs to 15 residues. The germline gives CDR1 SGDLS, CDR2 YYNGEE. Written as DNA, the CDR3 is TGTGCCAGCAGCGTAGTAGGGGGGCCCGACTACGAGCAGTACTTC. Translation gives CASSVVGGPDYEQYF.

This clone has more than one count but fewer than ten. The CDR3 DNA reads as TGCGCCAGCAGCCTGGGTAACACTGAAGCTTTCTTT. Translating it yields CASSLGNTEAFF. The gene calls are TRBV4-3 and TRBJ1-1; D remains ambiguous. This CDR3 is built from 12 residues. Between the trimmed V and J ends, which lost 4 bases and 2 bases, there was a span of 5 bases. The germline V gene encodes CDR1 LGHNA and CDR2 YSLEER.

This chain links TRBV25-1 with TRBJ2-5; maybe TRBD2 (6 bases). V was clipped by 4 bases and J by 4 bases, with 13 bases between them. This CDR3 contains 14 residues. Looked up from germline, CDR1 is MGHDK and CDR2 is SYGVNS. The CDR3 loop is CASSAAGQVETQYF. CDR3 sequence (DNA): TGTGCCAGCAGTGCTGCGGGGCAGGTAGAGACCCAGTACTTC.

V is TRBV14 and J is TRBJ1-2, with D unclear. The V end was cut by 0 bases, the J end by 2 bases, with 16 bases between. Germline lookup yields CDR1 SGHDN and CDR2 FVKESK. This CDR3 spans 17 amino acids. CDR3 amino acids: CASSQDATAGRNYGYTF. The CDR3 coding sequence is TGTGCCAGCAGCCAAGACGCTACTGCAGGACGCAACTATGGCTACACCTTC.

This chain joins TRBV7-3 and TRBJ1-1, with 8 bases that match TRBD1. The V gene end was trimmed by 5 bases and the J gene end by 0 bases; junction bases not matched to a gene: 5. CDR1 and CDR2 from the germline V gene are SGHTA and FQGTGA. This CDR3 has 15 residues. Here the CDR3 reads CASSLQGVLNTEAFF. The CDR3 DNA is TGTGCCAGCAGCCTACAGGGGGTCTTGAACACTGAAGCTTTCTTT.

The gene calls are TRBV7-9 and TRBJ1-2, with a weak D call TRBD1 (5 bases). Trimming took off 10 bases at V and 2 bases at J, with 11 bases between the two ends. The CDR3 is made up of 12 amino acids. Per germline, CDR1 SEHNR and CDR2 FQNEAQ (reference sequence). The chain's CDR3 is CATGGENYGYTF. As DNA, the CDR3 is TGTGCCACCGGGGGGGAGAACTATGGCTACACCTTC. Combining the CDR3 with reference TRBV7-9 and TRBJ1-2 gives the whole variable domain DTGVSQNPRHKITKRGQNVTFRCDPISEHNRLYWYRQTLGQGPEFLTYFQNEAQLEKSRLLSDRFSAERPKGSFSTLEIQRTEQGDSAMYLCATGGENYGYTFGSGTRLTVV.

The chain joins TRBV7-2 to TRBJ2-5; D possibly matches TRBD1 or TRBD2 (5 bases each). Germline CDR1 and CDR2: SGHTA and FQGNSA. Trimming left V 4 bases short and J 1 base short, with 10 bases between. The CDR3 consists of 14 residues. In DNA form, the CDR3 reads TGTGCCAGCAGCTCCCTTGGGGGCCAAGAGACCCAGTACTTC. Translated: CASSSLGGQETQYF.

The J gene is TRBJ2-7, the V gene TRBV4-2; the D is unclear. The CDR3 covers 15 residues. Trimming removed 0 bases from V and 4 bases from J, with 13 bases in between. CDR1 is LGHNA, CDR2 YNFKEQ, per germline. The CDR3 DNA reads as TGTGCCAGCAGCCAAGAAGCAGTGGTGGCTTACGAGCAGTACTTC. Protein sequence: CASSQEAVVAYEQYF.

V and J are TRBV6-2 or TRBV6-3 and TRBJ2-5, with 12 nucleotides matching TRBD2. Germline trimming cut 2 bases from V and 5 bases from J; bases unmatched to any gene: 9. The germline V gene encodes CDR1 MNHEY and CDR2 SVGEGT. CDR3 length: 17 amino acids. The chain's CDR3 is CASSYRSSGGAGETQYF. CDR3 in DNA: TGTGCCAGCAGTTACCGATCTAGCGGGGGGGCAGGGGAGACCCAGTACTTC.

This clone has more than one count but fewer than ten. The chain uses TRBV20-1 and TRBJ1-2; D gene ambiguous. The CDR3 runs to 13 residues. Trimming took 3 bases from V and 3 from J, leaving 11 bases between them. CDR1 and CDR2 from the germline V gene are DFQATT and SNEGSKA (reference sequence). The CDR3 sequence is CSASPRRDYGYTF. The CDR3, as DNA: TGCAGTGCTAGTCCCCGACGGGACTATGGCTACACCTTC.

The chain couples TRBV5-5 to TRBJ2-3; D gene ambiguous. In germline, CDR1 is SGHKS, CDR2 YYEKEE (reference sequence). V shed 1 base and J shed 1 base, with 4 bases lying between them. The CDR3 covers 13 residues. The CDR3 is CASSLSGTDTQYF. The DNA for the CDR3 is TGTGCCAGCAGCTTGTCTGGCACAGATACGCAGTATTTT.

V usage is TRBV24-1 and J usage is TRBJ1-2, with D perhaps matching TRBD1 (5 bases). In germline, CDR1 is KGHDR, CDR2 SFDVKD. Trimming stripped 6 bases from V and 0 bases from J, with 10 bases between. The CDR3 loop spans 14 amino acids. The CDR3 loop reads CATSQLTANYGYTF. CDR3 nucleotides: TGTGCCACCAGTCAACTGACAGCTAACTATGGCTACACCTTC.